These 17 T cell receptor beta chains came from one sample sequenced in a study of blood T cell repertoires in COVID-19. This table comes from immunoSEQ multiplex PCR, and its TCRdb copy is limited to in-frame clones, with some not included. Of approximately 74,000 clones listed, 80% to 95% are singletons. Sample: peripheral blood. Receptors were obtained from a woman between 55 and 75 years old with active COVID-19.

The rearrangement uses TRBV6-6 and TRBJ1-4; D is undetermined. The V end was cut by 6 bases, the J end by 4 bases, with 18 bases between. CDR1 is MNHNY, CDR2 SVGAGI, per germline (reference sequence). The CDR3 sequence is 16 residues long. CDR3 region: CASRQIRAGINEKLFF. CDR3 DNA sequence: TGTGCCAGCAGACAGATTCGTGCAGGCATTAATGAAAAACTGTTTTTT.

V and J are TRBV7-9 and TRBJ2-1, with TRBD2 matching over 16 bases. V was clipped by 5 bases and J by 8 bases; unmatched bases: 3. The length of the CDR3 is 15 residues. The germline CDR1 and CDR2 sequences are SEHNR and FQNEAQ (reference sequence). This CDR3 reads CASSAGLAGGYEQFF. The DNA for the CDR3 is TGTGCCAGCAGCGCGGGACTAGCGGGAGGGTATGAGCAGTTCTTC.

The chain employs TRBV4-2 and TRBJ2-1; 9 bases fit TRBD2. CDR1 and CDR2 (germline): LGHNA, YNFKEQ. This CDR3 spans 17 amino acids. Germline trimming cut 4 bases from V and 8 bases from J; bases unmatched to any gene: 15. The CDR3 DNA reads TGTGCCAGCAGCCGAGCCTTAGCGGGAGTCAGCATTGATGAGCAGTTCTTC. This codes for CASSRALAGVSIDEQFF.

The J gene is TRBJ1-2, the V gene TRBV6-6; D ambiguous. Trimming pared 6 bases from V and 0 bases from J, leaving 8 bases between. This CDR3 spans 13 amino acids. Germline V gives CDR1 MNHNY, CDR2 SVGAGI (reference sequence). The CDR3, as DNA: TGTGCCAGCAGCCAAACAGCTAACTATGGCTACACCTTC. Amino acids: CASSQTANYGYTF.

The J gene is TRBJ1-5, the V gene TRBV28; D is possibly TRBD1 (6 bases). This CDR3 spans 16 amino acids. Trimming removed 3 bases from V and 7 bases from J, with 19 bases in between. Germline CDR1 is MDHEN and CDR2 is SYDVKM. Written as DNA, the CDR3 is TGTGCCAGCAGTTTTAGGTTGGACAGTTCACCCCAGCCCCAGCATTTT. It codes for CASSFRLDSSPQPQHF. Supplemented by reference TRBV28 and TRBJ1-5, the full variable domain reads DVKVTQSSRYLVKRTGEKVFLECVQDMDHENMFWYRQDPGLGLRLIYFSYDVKMKEKGDIPEGYSVSREKKERFSLILESASTNQTSMYLCASSFRLDSSPQPQHFGDGTRLSIL.

V and J are TRBV6-5 and TRBJ2-7, with D maybe TRBD2 (6 bases). Germline-derived CDR1 and CDR2 are MNHEY and SVGAGI. The V gene lost 7 bases and the J gene lost 6 bases, with 19 bases spanning the gap. The CDR3 runs to 14 residues. The CDR3 loop reads CASIPGGLRAEQYF. DNA for the CDR3: TGTGCCAGCATCCCTGGAGGGTTACGGGCCGAGCAGTACTTC.

In this sample, this clone turned up a few times. The chain joins TRBV4-1 to TRBJ2-1, with D perhaps TRBD1 (6 bases). Trimming left V 1 base short and J 7 bases short, with 14 bases between. The germline V gene encodes CDR1 MGHRA and CDR2 YSYEKL. CDR3 size: 15 residues. The CDR3 nucleotides read TGCGCCAGCAGCCAAGGTGAGGGGGTACGAAATGAGCAGTTCTTC. Protein: CASSQGEGVRNEQFF.

The chain joins TRBV3-1 (or the pseudogene TRBV3-2) to TRBJ1-1; a possible D gene is TRBD1 (6 bases). This CDR3 is built from 14 residues. The germline CDR1 and CDR2 sequences are LGHDT and YNNKEL (reference sequence). V lost 4 bases and J 2 bases, leaving 11 bases between the germline ends. The CDR3 region is CASSPTGSNTEAFF. CDR3 bases: TGTGCCAGCAGCCCCACAGGGTCTAACACTGAAGCTTTCTTT.

V and J are TRBV19 and TRBJ1-1; D perhaps matches TRBD1 (5 bases). Germline V gives CDR1 LNHDA, CDR2 SQIVND (reference sequence). The CDR3 runs to 15 residues. The germline V and J ends were trimmed by 6 bases and 3 bases, with 17 bases remaining between them. CDR3 coding DNA: TGTGCCAGTAGGCTTCGGACAACCCTTTACACTGAAGCTTTCTTT. Translation: CASRLRTTLYTEAFF.

The genes are TRBV11-2 and TRBJ2-7; tentatively, D is TRBD1 (6 bases). There are 13 residues in the CDR3. V was pared by 6 bases and J by 1 base, with 10 bases between. CDR1 and CDR2 from the germline V gene are SGHAT and FQNNGV. The CDR3 sequence: CASRDSVSYEQYF. The DNA for the CDR3 is TGTGCCAGCAGGGACAGTGTGTCCTACGAGCAGTACTTC.

This clone was detected only once. V gene TRBV5-5 combines with J gene TRBJ2-5, with D maybe TRBD2 (5 bases). The V gene lost 0 bases and the J gene lost 5 bases, with 8 bases spanning the gap. The CDR3 totals 13 residues. The germline V gene encodes CDR1 SGHKS and CDR2 YYEKEE (reference sequence). CDR3 sequence reads: CASSLVSVETQYF. CDR3 sequence (DNA): TGTGCCAGCAGCTTGGTTAGCGTGGAGACCCAGTACTTC.

The chain joins TRBV2 to TRBJ2-3; D not resolved. This CDR3 is built from 13 residues. Germline loops: CDR1 SNHLY, CDR2 FYNNEI. The V end lost 5 bases, the J end lost 2 bases, and 8 bases lay between the germline ends. CDR3 amino acids: CASSPPYTDTQYF. The CDR3 DNA follows: TGTGCCAGCAGTCCTCCCTACACAGATACGCAGTATTTT.

This chain connects TRBV21-1 to TRBJ1-2; the table's D gene call, TRBD1, was not cross checked with the DNA. TRBV21-1 is tagged as a pseudogene. CDR3 length: 14 residues. CDR3 loop: CASSKVTDNYGYTF. DNA for the CDR3: TGTGCCAGCAGCAAAGTTACAGATAACTATGGCTACACCTTC.

J is TRBJ2-1 and V is TRBV11-2; TRBD1 matches 7 bases. Looked up from germline, CDR1 is SGHAT and CDR2 is FQNNGV. The CDR3 contains 15 residues. Trimming cost V 1 base and J 7 bases; bases outside gene matches: 7. The CDR3 bases are TGTGCCAGCAGCTTAGTAGGGGGCGCCGAGAATGAGCAGTTCTTC. It yields the protein CASSLVGGAENEQFF.

This chain connects TRBV6-1 to TRBJ1-1, with unresolved D. Deletions cut 3 bases from V and 0 bases from J, with 11 bases between. Germline-derived CDR1 and CDR2 are MNHNS and SASEGT. CDR3 length: 15 amino acids. CDR3 DNA sequence: TGTGCCAGCAGTGATCAGACAAGGATGAACACTGAAGCTTTCTTT. It encodes CASSDQTRMNTEAFF.

This chain links TRBV5-1 with TRBJ1-1, with 10 bases fitting TRBD1. CDR1 SGHRS and CDR2 YFSETQ come from the germline V gene. There are 15 residues in the CDR3. The junction had 7 bases not matched to a gene; V was cut back by 4 bases and J by 4 bases. This CDR3 is CASSLQTGGPTEAFF. CDR3 DNA sequence: TGCGCCAGCAGCCTACAGACAGGGGGCCCCACTGAAGCTTTCTTT.

The gene calls are TRBV30 and TRBJ1-1, with D maybe TRBD1 (5 bases). The CDR3 is 11 amino acids. CDR1 and CDR2 (germline): GTSNPN, SVGIG (reference sequence). CDR3 nucleotide sequence: TGTGTTCAGACAGAAAACACTGAAGCTTTCTTT. Its translation is CVQTENTEAFF.